The 9 T cell receptor beta chains reported below all come from one sample, sequenced in a study of cytomegalovirus exposure and HLA in healthy donors (TCRdb year 2017). The library was built by means of the immunoSEQ multiplex PCR assay. For the multiplex PCR, a mixture combining 60 forward primers for TCR Vbeta segments and 13 reverse primers for TCR Jbeta segments was used. The source is immuneACCESS, and TCRdb retained only in-frame sequences with V and J called. Part of the clones is not carried over; for the studies checked, unresolved V genes explain less than half of this, and the remainder is unexplained. The sample profile shows roughly 150,000 clones; about four fifths of them were found once. Around 1% of the sample is in the top ten clones. The sample comprised PBMCs. The receptors were sampled from a man aged 30-40 years in good health and CMV-seronegative.

This rearrangement joins TRBV2 to TRBJ2-1; 7 bases line up with TRBD1. With 6 bases clipped from V and 8 bases from J, the junction kept 7 bases outside the gene matches. The CDR3 is 13 residues long. Germline V gene lookup returns CDR1 SNHLY and CDR2 FYNNEI. CDR3 DNA: TGTGCCAGCAGACAGGGGTTTCGGGATGAGCAGTTCTTC. This encodes CASRQGFRDEQFF.

The chain joins TRBV6-5 to TRBJ2-7; 7 bases are shared with TRBD2. Germline V lookup: CDR1 MNHEY, CDR2 SVGAGI. The CDR3 extends over 13 amino acids. The junction had 2 bases not matched to a gene; V was cut back by 2 bases and J by 4 bases. The CDR3 region has the DNA TGTGCCAGCAGTTACGGGAGGGGATACGAGCAGTACTTC. Its translation: CASSYGRGYEQYF.

The J gene is TRBJ2-7, the V gene TRBV5-1; no clear D. This CDR3 is 13 amino acids long. The V end lost 4 bases, the J end lost 1 base, and 9 bases lay between the germline ends. Germline CDR1 reads SGHRS; CDR2 reads YFSETQ. In DNA, the CDR3 is TGCGCCAGCAGCACGGGTATTTCCTACGAGCAGTACTTC. Translation: CASSTGISYEQYF.

For the CDR3, the DNA is TGCGCCAGCAGCGAAAGGACTAGCGGGACAACCGGGGAGCTGTTTTTT. Residues: CASSERTSGTTGELFF. The genes are TRBV5-1 and TRBJ2-2, with TRBD2 matching over 12 bases. The junction had 6 bases not matched to a gene; V was cut back by 4 bases and J by 5 bases. CDR1 and CDR2 from the germline V gene are SGHRS and YFSETQ. CDR3 size: 16 residues.

The chain combines TRBV27 with TRBJ2-1; 7 bases are a match to TRBD1. With V trimmed by 3 bases and J by 3 bases, 2 bases remained unmatched. Looked up from germline, CDR1 is MNHEY and CDR2 is SMNVEV (reference sequence). The CDR3 loop spans 14 amino acids. CDR3 sequence (DNA): TGTGCCAGCAGTTTGGCAGGGGGCTACAATGAGCAGTTCTTC. Translation: CASSLAGGYNEQFF.

Only one count was recorded for this clone. The genes are TRBV5-4 and TRBJ2-7, with no clear D. The CDR3 loop spans 14 amino acids. The germline gives CDR1 SGHNT, CDR2 YYREEE (reference sequence). V shed 4 bases and J shed 4 bases, with 15 bases lying between them. The DNA for the CDR3 is TGTGCCAGCAGCACTACCCTAACCTTTTACGAGCAGTACTTC. Protein sequence: CASSTTLTFYEQYF.

The rearrangement links TRBV21-1 to TRBJ1-2; TRBD1 is the table's D call and was not checked against the DNA. TRBV21-1 has pseudogene status. This CDR3 is built from 10 residues. The chain's CDR3 is CASSRQGYTF. CDR3 nucleotides: TGTGCCAGCAGCAGGCAGGGCTACACCTTC.

V usage is TRBV9 and J usage is TRBJ2-7; 13 nucleotides agree with TRBD2. The trim removed 3 bases at V and 2 bases at J, leaving 5 bases unmatched. Germline CDR1 reads SGDLS; CDR2 reads YYNGEE. The CDR3 totals 16 residues. The DNA for the CDR3 is TGTGCCAGCAGCGGTTCCGGGACTAGCGGGACCTACGAGCAGTACTTC. It is translated as CASSGSGTSGTYEQYF.

The chain employs TRBV18 and TRBJ1-3; D is unresolved. CDR1 is KGHSH and CDR2 is LQKENI in the germline V gene. Trimming removed 3 bases from V and 0 bases from J, with 18 bases in between. The CDR3 is 18 residues long. In DNA, the CDR3 is TGTGCCAGCTCACCTAATTCCCCGGGTCAAGGCTCTGGAAACACCATATATTTT. Its protein product is CASSPNSPGQGSGNTIYF.